This is a list of T cell receptor beta chains from one sample in a study of regulatory T cells in long-lasting Graves disease. TCRdb reprocessed the multiplex PCR reads via MiXCR and lists one record per CDR3 protein. The sample yields 400,000 to 550,000 distinct CDR3 sequences, more than 13% seen once. Another study also made use of these data, one on T cells in Graves' hyperthyroidism and ophthalmopathy.

Sequenced material: peripheral blood mononuclear cells (PBMCs), taken at new diagnosis, from a patient treated with antithyroid drugs. The receptors come from a woman aged 30 to 39 with Graves disease. CDR3s include the opening cysteine and the closing phenylalanine or tryptophan. Each record gives: clone size, J gene, D gene, V gene, CDR3 DNA, CDR3 protein. A D gene is named only where the DNA matches it firmly. For some rows the clone size is stated as once, few or many, or as a class when expanded; others skip it.

abundance: few; j_gene: TRBJ1-4; d_gene: TRBD1; v_gene: TRBV3-1; CDR3nt: TGTGCCAGCAGCCCGGGACAGGGTAAAGAAAAACTGTTTTTT; CDR3aa: CASSPGQGKEKLFF
abundance: many; j_gene: TRBJ2-1; d_gene: -; v_gene: TRBV7-9; CDR3nt: TGTGCCAGCAGTGTGACGGGGAATGAGCAGTTCTTC; CDR3aa: CASSVTGNEQFF
abundance: many; j_gene: TRBJ1-1; d_gene: TRBD1; v_gene: TRBV10-3; CDR3nt: TGTGCCATCAGTGGAACCGGGACAGGGGGGACTGAAGCTTTCTTT; CDR3aa: CAISGTGTGGTEAFF
abundance: -; j_gene: TRBJ1-5; d_gene: -; v_gene: TRBV9; CDR3nt: TGTGCCAGCAGCGTGGGGGGGAATAGCAATCAGCCCCAGCATTTT; CDR3aa: CASSVGGNSNQPQHF
abundance: many; j_gene: TRBJ2-5; d_gene: -; v_gene: TRBV27; CDR3nt: TGTGCCAGCAGTTTACAGGGTCTAGCGGAGACCCAGTACTTC; CDR3aa: CASSLQGLAETQYF
abundance: once; j_gene: TRBJ1-1; d_gene: -; v_gene: TRBV20-1; CDR3nt: TGCAGTGCTAGAGATTCTTGGGGAAAGGGGAACACTGAAGCTTTCTTT; CDR3aa: CSARDSWGKGNTEAFF
abundance: few; j_gene: TRBJ2-1; d_gene: -; v_gene: TRBV14; CDR3nt: TGTGCCAGCAGCCTAACTAGCTGGTACTACAATGAGCAGTTCTTC; CDR3aa: CASSLTSWYYNEQFF
abundance: few; j_gene: TRBJ2-7; d_gene: -; v_gene: TRBV20-1; CDR3nt: TGCAGTGCTATCTCCGGGAGCTCCTACGAGCAGTACTTC; CDR3aa: CSAISGSSYEQYF
abundance: -; j_gene: TRBJ2-7; d_gene: -; v_gene: TRBV29-1; CDR3nt: TGCAGCGTTCGGGACCGCTCCTACGAGCAGTACTTC; CDR3aa: CSVRDRSYEQYF
abundance: many; j_gene: TRBJ1-6; d_gene: TRBD1; v_gene: TRBV6-1; CDR3nt: TGTGCCAGCGACAGGGGTAATTCACCCCTCCACTTT; CDR3aa: CASDRGNSPLHF
abundance: many; j_gene: TRBJ2-3; d_gene: -; v_gene: TRBV3-1; CDR3nt: TGTGCCAGCAGCCAAAGGGATACGCAGTATTTT; CDR3aa: CASSQRDTQYF
abundance: many; j_gene: TRBJ2-1; d_gene: -; v_gene: TRBV5-4; CDR3nt: TGTGCCAGCAGTGGGAGGGGGGGGTACAATGAGCAGTTCTTC; CDR3aa: CASSGRGGYNEQFF
abundance: -; j_gene: TRBJ2-3; d_gene: -; v_gene: TRBV10-2; CDR3nt: TGCGCCAGCGGCCACACAGATACGCAGTATTTT; CDR3aa: CASGHTDTQYF
abundance: -; j_gene: TRBJ1-1; d_gene: -; v_gene: TRBV6-9; CDR3nt: TGTGCCAGCAGTTGGGCAGGCTTGAACACTGAAGCTTTCTTT; CDR3aa: CASSWAGLNTEAFF
abundance: -; j_gene: TRBJ2-1; d_gene: -; v_gene: TRBV10-1; CDR3nt: TGCGCCAGCAGTGAGTTTGGGCCTAATAATGAGCAGTTCTTC; CDR3aa: CASSEFGPNNEQFF
abundance: -; j_gene: TRBJ2-1; d_gene: TRBD2; v_gene: TRBV4-1; CDR3nt: TGCGCCAGCAGCCAAGCCTACGGCGGGAGGGCCGAATTTGAGCAGTTCTTC; CDR3aa: CASSQAYGGRAEFEQFF
abundance: few; j_gene: TRBJ1-4; d_gene: -; v_gene: TRBV7-2; CDR3nt: TGTGCCAGCAGCTCAAGGGCGGATTTAAATGAAAAACTGTTTTTT; CDR3aa: CASSSRADLNEKLFF
abundance: many; j_gene: TRBJ2-1; d_gene: TRBD2; v_gene: TRBV18; CDR3nt: TGTGCCAGCTCACCAGCTAGCGGATACAATGAGCAGTTCTTC; CDR3aa: CASSPASGYNEQFF
abundance: -; j_gene: TRBJ2-5; d_gene: TRBD2; v_gene: TRBV20-1; CDR3nt: TGCAGTGCTAGCCCACTAGCGGGACGGGAGACCCAGTACTTC; CDR3aa: CSASPLAGRETQYF
abundance: many; j_gene: TRBJ2-1; d_gene: TRBD2; v_gene: TRBV3-1; CDR3nt: TGTGCCAGCAGCCGGGGACTAGTGGCGGTTGAGCAGTTCTTC; CDR3aa: CASSRGLVAVEQFF
abundance: few; j_gene: TRBJ2-1; d_gene: -; v_gene: TRBV12-3/TRBV12-4; CDR3nt: TGTGCCAGCAGTCCCCCTAGCGCCTACAATGAGCAGTTCTTC; CDR3aa: CASSPPSAYNEQFF
abundance: -; j_gene: TRBJ1-4; d_gene: -; v_gene: TRBV5-6; CDR3nt: TGTGCCAGCAGCTGGGGGACGGATGAAAAACTGTTTTTT; CDR3aa: CASSWGTDEKLFF
abundance: many; j_gene: TRBJ1-1; d_gene: -; v_gene: TRBV27; CDR3nt: TGTGCCAGCAGGGTGGGCGGTGAAGCTTTCTTT; CDR3aa: CASRVGGEAFF
abundance: many; j_gene: TRBJ2-1; d_gene: TRBD1; v_gene: TRBV11-1; CDR3nt: TGTGCCAGCAGCTTGCCGGGACAGGGCTTCAATGAGCAGTTCTTC; CDR3aa: CASSLPGQGFNEQFF
abundance: few; j_gene: TRBJ2-5; d_gene: TRBD2; v_gene: TRBV7-9; CDR3nt: TGTGCCAGCAGCTCATCTAGCGGGAGTCAAGAGACCCAGTACTTC; CDR3aa: CASSSSSGSQETQYF
abundance: many; j_gene: TRBJ1-1; d_gene: -; v_gene: TRBV20-1; CDR3nt: TGCAGTGCTCCTCGAGGAGATCGGACTGTACCTGAAGCTTTCTTT; CDR3aa: CSAPRGDRTVPEAFF
abundance: many; j_gene: TRBJ2-5; d_gene: -; v_gene: TRBV28; CDR3nt: TGTGCCAGCGAGGATGTGCAGACCCAGTACTTC; CDR3aa: CASEDVQTQYF
abundance: many; j_gene: TRBJ1-1; d_gene: TRBD1; v_gene: TRBV29-1; CDR3nt: TGCAGCGTGATGGACAGGGTGAACACTGAAGCTTTCTTT; CDR3aa: CSVMDRVNTEAFF
abundance: -; j_gene: TRBJ2-7; d_gene: TRBD1; v_gene: TRBV14; CDR3nt: TGTGCCAGCAGCCAAGTACGGAGGACAGGGGTTCACGAGCAGTACTTC; CDR3aa: CASSQVRRTGVHEQYF
abundance: -; j_gene: TRBJ2-7; d_gene: TRBD1; v_gene: TRBV20-1; CDR3nt: TGCAGTGCAGAGTCCTCCGGGACAGGGGCCTACGAGCAGTACTTC; CDR3aa: CSAESSGTGAYEQYF
abundance: many; j_gene: TRBJ1-5; d_gene: -; v_gene: TRBV20-1; CDR3nt: TGCAGTGCTAGAGAGGGCCTTTGGCAGCCCCAGCATTTT; CDR3aa: CSAREGLWQPQHF
abundance: many; j_gene: TRBJ1-2; d_gene: -; v_gene: TRBV7-9; CDR3nt: TGTGCCAGCAGCTTAGAGGGTGGCGGCTACACCTTC; CDR3aa: CASSLEGGGYTF
abundance: many; j_gene: TRBJ2-3; d_gene: -; v_gene: TRBV28; CDR3nt: TGTGCCAGCAGTTCCTTTAGGGCGACAGCTACCCGCTCCAACACAGATACGCAGTATTTT; CDR3aa: CASSSFRATATRSNTDTQYF
abundance: few; j_gene: TRBJ1-2; d_gene: -; v_gene: TRBV27; CDR3nt: TGTGCCAGCAGTTTATGGGCAGGGGCCTATGGCTACACCTTC; CDR3aa: CASSLWAGAYGYTF
abundance: -; j_gene: TRBJ2-5; d_gene: TRBD1; v_gene: TRBV28; CDR3nt: TGTGCCAGCAGTTTAACCGGGACAGGGGGGATTAAGACCCAGTACTTC; CDR3aa: CASSLTGTGGIKTQYF
abundance: -; j_gene: TRBJ2-3; d_gene: -; v_gene: TRBV24-1; CDR3nt: TGTGCCACCGGCGATGGGGGAGAAGATACGCAGTATTTT; CDR3aa: CATGDGGEDTQYF
abundance: many; j_gene: TRBJ2-3; d_gene: -; v_gene: TRBV16; CDR3nt: TGTGCCAGCAGCCAAACTCCGGGAGTAGGCACAGATACGCAGTATTTT; CDR3aa: CASSQTPGVGTDTQYF
abundance: many; j_gene: TRBJ2-1; d_gene: -; v_gene: TRBV24-1; CDR3nt: TGTGCCACCAGTGAAAGCTCCTACAATGAGCAGTTCTTC; CDR3aa: CATSESSYNEQFF
abundance: -; j_gene: TRBJ2-7; d_gene: -; v_gene: TRBV18; CDR3nt: TGTGCCAGCTCACCCCTGACTGAATTGGACGAGCAGTACTTC; CDR3aa: CASSPLTELDEQYF
abundance: few; j_gene: TRBJ1-5; d_gene: -; v_gene: TRBV6-5; CDR3nt: TGTGCCAGCAGTTACTTGTCCAGCAATCAGCCCCAGCATTTT; CDR3aa: CASSYLSSNQPQHF
abundance: many; j_gene: TRBJ1-1; d_gene: -; v_gene: TRBV6-2/TRBV6-3; CDR3nt: TGTGCCAGCAGTACGGGGGGGGTCACGGCGGTAGCTTTCTTT; CDR3aa: CASSTGGVTAVAFF
abundance: -; j_gene: TRBJ1-2; d_gene: -; v_gene: TRBV14; CDR3nt: TGTGCCAGCAGCCGGGCTGCAAGCTATGGCTACACCTTC; CDR3aa: CASSRAASYGYTF
abundance: -; j_gene: TRBJ1-2; d_gene: TRBD1; v_gene: TRBV10-2; CDR3nt: TGCGCCAGCAGTGAAACAGGGGATGGGATTAGCACCTTC; CDR3aa: CASSETGDGISTF
abundance: many; j_gene: TRBJ2-3; d_gene: -; v_gene: TRBV6-1; CDR3nt: TGTGCCAGCATCGACTCTCATACGCAGTATTTT; CDR3aa: CASIDSHTQYF
abundance: few; j_gene: TRBJ1-5; d_gene: -; v_gene: TRBV24-1; CDR3nt: TGTGCCACCAGTGAGTCGGGGGGTGGCGGCAATCAGCCCCAGCATTTT; CDR3aa: CATSESGGGGNQPQHF
abundance: many; j_gene: TRBJ2-4; d_gene: TRBD2; v_gene: TRBV2; CDR3nt: TGTGCCAGCCGATCTAGCGGAAAAAACATTCAGTACTTC; CDR3aa: CASRSSGKNIQYF
abundance: few; j_gene: TRBJ2-7; d_gene: TRBD2; v_gene: TRBV7-9; CDR3nt: TGTGCCAGCAGCTTGGGGATAGCGGGAGGGACCTACGAGCAGTACTTC; CDR3aa: CASSLGIAGGTYEQYF
abundance: -; j_gene: TRBJ2-7; d_gene: TRBD2; v_gene: TRBV7-3; CDR3nt: TGTGCCAGCAGCTTAATTAGCGGGCCTACTTCCTACGAGCAGTACTTC; CDR3aa: CASSLISGPTSYEQYF
abundance: many; j_gene: TRBJ2-1; d_gene: -; v_gene: TRBV6-1; CDR3nt: TGTGCCAGCAGTGACTCCGGGTACAATGAGCAGTTCTTC; CDR3aa: CASSDSGYNEQFF
abundance: many; j_gene: TRBJ1-4; d_gene: -; v_gene: TRBV5-1; CDR3nt: TGCGCCAGCAGCTTGGGCCCGGGCGAAGGTGAAAAACTGTTTTTT; CDR3aa: CASSLGPGEGEKLFF
abundance: many; j_gene: TRBJ1-2; d_gene: -; v_gene: TRBV18; CDR3nt: TGTGCCAGCTCACACAGAGGGACGGACTATGGCTACACCTTC; CDR3aa: CASSHRGTDYGYTF
abundance: many; j_gene: TRBJ2-5; d_gene: -; v_gene: TRBV12-3/TRBV12-4; CDR3nt: TGTGCCAGCAGTCCGGCCGTCGGTTTGACCCAGTACTTC; CDR3aa: CASSPAVGLTQYF
abundance: many; j_gene: TRBJ1-1; d_gene: -; v_gene: TRBV28; CDR3nt: TGTGCCAGCACCCAACTCGGCGGGAACACTGAAGCTTTCTTT; CDR3aa: CASTQLGGNTEAFF
abundance: many; j_gene: TRBJ2-2; d_gene: TRBD2; v_gene: TRBV5-1; CDR3nt: TGCGCCAGCAGCTTGGTTTTTACTAGCGGGAGTCGACGGAACACCGGGGAGCTGTTTTTT; CDR3aa: CASSLVFTSGSRRNTGELFF
abundance: many; j_gene: TRBJ2-5; d_gene: TRBD2; v_gene: TRBV10-3; CDR3nt: TGTGCCATCAGTGAGTCCGGGGGGAATGGAGAGACCCAGTACTTC; CDR3aa: CAISESGGNGETQYF